This TCR beta chain was sequenced in a study of regulatory T cells in long-lasting Graves disease. Regarding the study as a whole: Lower TCR diversity characterized persistent Graves' patients relative to newly diagnosed patients. Gene preferences differed: TRBV28, TRBJ1-2, TRBJ2-5 in persistent cases. The researchers studied only peripheral blood, not thyroid tissue. Relative to new patients (approximately 1,000), persistent patients exhibited greater sharing of public clonotypes (around 2,700).

Per the germline V gene, CDR1 is MDHEN and CDR2 is SYDVKM. This CDR3 contains 15 residues. Between the trimmed V and J ends, which lost 7 bases and 6 bases, there was a span of 21 bases. The time point is: persistent/refractory GD, antithyroid drugs over 5 years with positive TRAb. PBMCs were the source of the RNA used for TCR sequencing. This clonotype has ten or more counts. What it binds is not known. For TCR beta, libraries came from iRepertoire HTBI primers and Arm-PCR of CDR3 regions. MiXCR, run by TCRdb on the multiplex PCR reads, gives a single entry per CDR3 protein. The sample lists 300,000 to 350,000 distinct CDR3 sequences, about 19% occurring once.

This chain links TRBV28 with TRBJ1-1; D may be TRBD1 (6 bases). The origin of this receptor is a female donor with Graves disease. The sequenced sample was peripheral blood mononuclear cells (PBMCs), obtained when the disease was refractory, from a patient treated with antithyroid drugs. The CDR3 spells CASIVPPGGRAEAFF. CDR3 nucleotides: TGTGCCAGCATCGTACCTCCCGGGGGGCGGGCTGAAGCTTTCTTT. The whole variable domain, filled in from reference TRBV28 and TRBJ1-1, reads DVKVTQSSRYLVKRTGEKVFLECVQDMDHENMFWYRQDPGLGLRLIYFSYDVKMKEKGDIPEGYSVSREKKERFSLILESASTNQTSMYLCASIVPPGGRAEAFFGQGTRLTVV.